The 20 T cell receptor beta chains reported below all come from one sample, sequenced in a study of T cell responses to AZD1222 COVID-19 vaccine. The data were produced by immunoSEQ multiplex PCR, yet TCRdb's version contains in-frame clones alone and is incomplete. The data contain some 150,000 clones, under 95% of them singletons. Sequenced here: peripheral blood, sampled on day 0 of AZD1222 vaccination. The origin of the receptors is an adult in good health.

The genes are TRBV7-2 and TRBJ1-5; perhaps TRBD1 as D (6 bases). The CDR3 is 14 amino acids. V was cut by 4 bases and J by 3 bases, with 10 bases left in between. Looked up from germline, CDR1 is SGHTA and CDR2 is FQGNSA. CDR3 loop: CASSSGQLNQPQHF. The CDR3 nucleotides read TGTGCCAGCAGCTCAGGACAGCTCAATCAGCCCCAGCATTTT. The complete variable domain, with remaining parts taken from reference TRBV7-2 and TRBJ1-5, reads GAGVSQSPSNKVTEKGKDVELRCDPISGHTALYWYRQSLGQGLEFLIYFQGNSAPDKSGLPSDRFSAERTGGSVSTLTIQRTQQEDSAVYLCASSSGQLNQPQHFGDGTRLSIL.

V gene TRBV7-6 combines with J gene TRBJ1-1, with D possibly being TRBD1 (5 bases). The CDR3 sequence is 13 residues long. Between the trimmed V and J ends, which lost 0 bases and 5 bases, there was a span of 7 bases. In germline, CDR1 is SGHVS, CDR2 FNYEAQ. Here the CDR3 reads CASSLAPGTEAFF. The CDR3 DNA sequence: TGTGCCAGCAGCTTAGCCCCAGGGACTGAAGCTTTCTTT.

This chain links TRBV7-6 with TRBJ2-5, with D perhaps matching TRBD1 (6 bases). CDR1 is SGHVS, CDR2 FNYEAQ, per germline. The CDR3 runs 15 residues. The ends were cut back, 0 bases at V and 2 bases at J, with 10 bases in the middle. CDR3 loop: CASSLAVRGQETQYF. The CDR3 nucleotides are TGTGCCAGCAGCTTAGCCGTTAGGGGGCAAGAGACCCAGTACTTC.

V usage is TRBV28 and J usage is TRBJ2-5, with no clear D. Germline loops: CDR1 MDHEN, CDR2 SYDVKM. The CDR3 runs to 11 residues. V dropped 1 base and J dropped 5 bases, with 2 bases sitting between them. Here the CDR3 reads CASSLSETQYF. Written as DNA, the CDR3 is TGTGCCAGCAGTTTATCGGAGACCCAGTACTTC. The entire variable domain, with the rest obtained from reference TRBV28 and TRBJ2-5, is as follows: DVKVTQSSRYLVKRTGEKVFLECVQDMDHENMFWYRQDPGLGLRLIYFSYDVKMKEKGDIPEGYSVSREKKERFSLILESASTNQTSMYLCASSLSETQYFGPGTRLLVL.

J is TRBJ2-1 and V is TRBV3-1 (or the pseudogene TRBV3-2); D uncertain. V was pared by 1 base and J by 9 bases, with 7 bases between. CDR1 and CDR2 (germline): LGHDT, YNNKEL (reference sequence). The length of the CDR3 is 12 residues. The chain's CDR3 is CASSQVRAEQFF. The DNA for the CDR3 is TGTGCCAGCAGCCAAGTAAGAGCTGAGCAGTTCTTC.

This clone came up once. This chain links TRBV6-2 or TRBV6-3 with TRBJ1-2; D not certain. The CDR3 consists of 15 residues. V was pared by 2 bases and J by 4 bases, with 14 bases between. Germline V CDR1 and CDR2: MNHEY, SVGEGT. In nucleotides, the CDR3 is TGTGCCAGCAGTTACCCGGCTGGACCGCTCTATGGCTACACCTTC. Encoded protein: CASSYPAGPLYGYTF.

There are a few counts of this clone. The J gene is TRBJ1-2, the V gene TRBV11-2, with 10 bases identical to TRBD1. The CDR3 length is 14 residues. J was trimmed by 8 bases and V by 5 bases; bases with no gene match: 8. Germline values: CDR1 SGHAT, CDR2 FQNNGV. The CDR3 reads CASSIGQGEVGYTF. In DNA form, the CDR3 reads TGTGCCAGCAGCATAGGACAGGGGGAGGTCGGCTACACCTTC.

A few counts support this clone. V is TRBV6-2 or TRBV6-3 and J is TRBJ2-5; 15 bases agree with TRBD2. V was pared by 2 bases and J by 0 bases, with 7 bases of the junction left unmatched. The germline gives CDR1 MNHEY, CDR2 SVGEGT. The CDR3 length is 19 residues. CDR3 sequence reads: CASSYPGLAGGHNQETQYF. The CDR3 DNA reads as TGTGCCAGCAGTTACCCGGGACTAGCGGGGGGCCACAACCAAGAGACCCAGTACTTC.

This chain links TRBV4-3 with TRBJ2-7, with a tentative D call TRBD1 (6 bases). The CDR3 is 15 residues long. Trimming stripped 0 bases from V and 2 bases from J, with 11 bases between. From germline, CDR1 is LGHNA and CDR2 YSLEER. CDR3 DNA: TGCGCCAGCAGCCAAGATCCAGGGGTGGCCTACGAGCAGTACTTC. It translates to CASSQDPGVAYEQYF.

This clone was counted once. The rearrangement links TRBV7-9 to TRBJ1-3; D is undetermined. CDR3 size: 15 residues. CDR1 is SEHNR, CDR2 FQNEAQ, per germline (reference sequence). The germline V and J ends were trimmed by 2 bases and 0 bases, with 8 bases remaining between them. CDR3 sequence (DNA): TGTGCCAGCAGCTTAAGCCTGGTCTCTGGAAACACCATATATTTT. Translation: CASSLSLVSGNTIYF.

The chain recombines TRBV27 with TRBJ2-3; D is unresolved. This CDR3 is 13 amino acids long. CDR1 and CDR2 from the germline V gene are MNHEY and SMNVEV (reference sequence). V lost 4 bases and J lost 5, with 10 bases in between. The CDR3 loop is CASSSSSGDTQYF. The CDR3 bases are TGTGCCAGCAGTTCATCCTCTGGAGATACGCAGTATTTT.

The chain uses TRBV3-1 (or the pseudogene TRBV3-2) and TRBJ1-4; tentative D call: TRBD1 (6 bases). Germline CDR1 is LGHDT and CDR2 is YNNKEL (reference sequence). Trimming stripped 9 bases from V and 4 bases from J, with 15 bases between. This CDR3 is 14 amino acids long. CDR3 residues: CASGTGYLNEKLFF. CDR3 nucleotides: TGTGCCAGTGGCACAGGGTATCTTAATGAAAAACTGTTTTTT.

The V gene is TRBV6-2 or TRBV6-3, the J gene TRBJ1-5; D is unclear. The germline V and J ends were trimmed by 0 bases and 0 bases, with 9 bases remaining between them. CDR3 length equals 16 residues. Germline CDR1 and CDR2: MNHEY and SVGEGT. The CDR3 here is CASSYSEALSNQPQHF. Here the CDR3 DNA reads TGTGCCAGCAGTTACTCGGAGGCACTTAGCAATCAGCCCCAGCATTTT.

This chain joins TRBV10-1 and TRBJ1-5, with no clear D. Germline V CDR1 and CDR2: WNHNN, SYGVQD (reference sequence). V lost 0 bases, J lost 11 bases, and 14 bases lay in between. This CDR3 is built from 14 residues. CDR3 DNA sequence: TGCGCCAGCAGTGAGTCGTTCAGCCCTAACGCCCAGCATTTT. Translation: CASSESFSPNAQHF.

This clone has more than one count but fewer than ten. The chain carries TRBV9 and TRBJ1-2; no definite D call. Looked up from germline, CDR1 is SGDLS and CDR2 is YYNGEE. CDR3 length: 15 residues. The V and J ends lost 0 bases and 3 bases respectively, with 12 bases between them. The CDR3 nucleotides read TGTGCCAGCAGCGTAGTAGCCAGAACCGACTATGGCTACACCTTC. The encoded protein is CASSVVARTDYGYTF.

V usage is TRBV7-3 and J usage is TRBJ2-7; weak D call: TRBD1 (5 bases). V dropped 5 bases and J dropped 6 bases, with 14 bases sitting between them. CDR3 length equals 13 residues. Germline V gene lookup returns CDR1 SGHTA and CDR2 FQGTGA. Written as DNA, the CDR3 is TGTGCCAGCAGCCCAACTTGGGGCTCCGAGCAGTACTTC. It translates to CASSPTWGSEQYF.

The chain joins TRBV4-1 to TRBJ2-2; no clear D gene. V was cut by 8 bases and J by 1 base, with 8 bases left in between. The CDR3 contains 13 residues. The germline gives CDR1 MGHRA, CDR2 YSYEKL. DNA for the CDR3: TGCGCCAGCGGGCACGAGAACACCGGGGAGCTGTTTTTT. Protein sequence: CASGHENTGELFF.

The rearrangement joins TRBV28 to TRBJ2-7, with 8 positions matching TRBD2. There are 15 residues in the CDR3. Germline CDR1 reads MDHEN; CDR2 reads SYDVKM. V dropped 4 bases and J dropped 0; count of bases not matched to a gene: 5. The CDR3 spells CASSSSGLSSYEQYF. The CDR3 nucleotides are TGTGCCAGCAGTTCTAGCGGGTTGAGCTCCTACGAGCAGTACTTC.

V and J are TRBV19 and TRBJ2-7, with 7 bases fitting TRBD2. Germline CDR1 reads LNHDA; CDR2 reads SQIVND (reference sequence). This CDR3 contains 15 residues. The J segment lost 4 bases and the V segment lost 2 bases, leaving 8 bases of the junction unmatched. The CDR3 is CASSIPRGTTYEQYF. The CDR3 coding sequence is TGTGCCAGTAGTATACCCCGAGGGACTACTTACGAGCAGTACTTC.

The CDR3 loop reads CASSWGTENTEAFF. The CDR3 DNA follows: TGCGCCAGCAGCTGGGGGACAGAGAACACTGAAGCTTTCTTT. The chain couples TRBV5-1 to TRBJ1-1; 7 nucleotides line up with TRBD1. The CDR3 covers 14 residues. The V and J ends lost 3 bases and 1 base, in that order; junction bases with no gene match: 3. Germline CDR1 SGHRS, CDR2 YFSETQ.